The entry below describes one T cell receptor (beta chain). This clonotype appeared a few times. The antigen this receptor binds is unknown. The record has no base qualities; no much larger clone is one base away. V drops 1 base and J drops 0 bases, leaving 11 bases in between. The CDR3, cysteine through phenylalanine, is 16 amino acids long. Kept here is only the CDR3 DNA, which spans 48 bases and is read in frame from base 1. As encoded in the germline V gene (reference sequence), CDR1 is SEHNR while CDR2 is FQNEAQ. The data originate from a study of response to subunit inactivated influenza vaccine (dated by TCRdb to between 2018 and 2020). For context, the study as a whole: The study used deep quantitative T cell receptor repertoire profiling to track responses to a trivalent subunit inactivated influenza vaccine.

On the study overall, not on this receptor specifically: The authors proposed that each seasonal influenza vaccination may bring in only a limited number of new T cells.

Libraries came from RT-PCR. TCRdb lists the instrument as Illumina HiSeq 2500. Through fastp at Q25 and MiXCR, TCRdb rebuilt clones from the public reads, retaining in-frame beta chains. Each CDR3 protein gets just one entry, which takes the most common genes and DNA from the rows behind it. The sample yields about 700,000 distinct CDR3 sequences; approximately 14% were counted once. In total, the top ten clones hold around 10% of the sample. Recombination joined TRBV7-9 with TRBJ2-3; the D gene remains uncertain. Sequenced here: PBMCs from blood, sampled less than 13 days after vaccination. This TCR derives from a man aged 45-65 years who received an inactivated influenza vaccine. Donor details come from another sample of the same person, matched by shared clones. The sequenced DNA: TGTGCCAGCAGCTTAGAGGTCGGGCAGAGCACAGATACGCAGTATTTT. It specifies CASSLEVGQSTDTQYF.